This T cell receptor (beta chain) was found in a study of control samples from healthy donors and cancer patients. Only in-frame clones appear in the TCRdb table, and some are missing; sequencing was by immunoSEQ multiplex PCR. The sample carries about 89,000 clones, roughly 86% recorded once. V dropped 10 bases and J dropped 1; count of bases not matched to a gene: 20. Germline-derived CDR1 and CDR2 are SGDLS and YYNGEE. The CDR3 is made up of 18 amino acids. The source is a man aged 25-45 years in good health. Input material: blood. This chain uses TRBV9 with TRBJ2-5; 9 bases line up with TRBD1. The DNA of the CDR3 is TGTGCCGGGCCCGGGACAGGGATAACGCGGGGAGGCCAAGAGACCCAGTACTTC. It yields the protein CAGPGTGITRGGQETQYF.